These 6 T cell receptor beta chains originate from one sample sequenced in a study of blood T cell repertoires in COVID-19. Data came from immunoSEQ multiplex PCR; TCRdb stores just in-frame clones and leaves some out. The sample records approximately 200,000 clones, 86% being singletons. Sequencing was performed on peripheral blood. The source of these receptors is a woman in her twenties or thirties with active or convalescent COVID-19.

This chain joins TRBV5-5 and TRBJ1-1; D uncertain. V gave up 5 bases and J gave up 0 bases, with 17 bases separating them. The germline V gene encodes CDR1 SGHKS and CDR2 YYEKEE (reference sequence). There are 16 residues in the CDR3. The chain's CDR3 is CASSWTPGGVNTEAFF. The CDR3, as DNA: TGTGCCAGCAGTTGGACCCCCGGAGGAGTGAACACTGAAGCTTTCTTT.

This clone has only one observation. The rearrangement links TRBV10-3 to TRBJ1-6, with D perhaps TRBD1 (6 bases). Per the germline V gene, CDR1 is ENHRY and CDR2 is SYGVKD. Trimming left V 0 bases short and J 5 bases short, with 8 bases between. The CDR3 contains 15 residues. In DNA, the CDR3 is TGTGCCATCAGTGAGTCGAGGGACAATAATTCACCCCTCCACTTT. This translates into CAISESRDNNSPLHF.

J is TRBJ2-1 and V is TRBV2; 7 nucleotides line up with TRBD2. There are 12 residues in the CDR3. The junction had 7 bases not matched to a gene; V was cut back by 4 bases and J by 13 bases. In germline, CDR1 is SNHLY, CDR2 FYNNEI. The CDR3 region is CASSVSASGQFF. DNA for the CDR3: TGTGCCAGCAGTGTCTCGGCTAGCGGACAGTTCTTC.

The rearrangement joins TRBV7-9 to TRBJ1-1, with TRBD1 as a possible D gene (5 bases). V was pared by 2 bases and J by 4 bases, with 11 bases between. Germline V gives CDR1 SEHNR, CDR2 FQNEAQ (reference sequence). The length of the CDR3 is 14 residues. The CDR3 loop reads CASSLSARGTEAFF. CDR3 DNA sequence: TGTGCCAGCAGCTTATCCGCAAGGGGCACTGAAGCTTTCTTT. Full variable domain (missing parts from reference TRBV7-9 and TRBJ1-1): DTGVSQNPRHKITKRGQNVTFRCDPISEHNRLYWYRQTLGQGPEFLTYFQNEAQLEKSRLLSDRFSAERPKGSFSTLEIQRTEQGDSAMYLCASSLSARGTEAFFGQGTRLTVV.

The chain couples TRBV28 to TRBJ2-3; 12 positions match TRBD2. This CDR3 contains 18 residues. Losses at the gene ends were 8 bases for V and 0 bases for J; bases not matched to a gene: 12. The germline V gene has CDR1 MDHEN and CDR2 SYDVKM. The CDR3 protein is CASGRGTSGSPSTDTQYF. CDR3 DNA: TGTGCCAGCGGGAGGGGGACTAGCGGGTCTCCTAGCACAGATACGCAGTATTTT.

The V gene is TRBV6-4, the J gene TRBJ1-1; 10 bases agree with TRBD1. After removal of 6 bases from V and 3 bases from J, the junction contained 4 bases not matched to a gene. Looked up from germline, CDR1 is MRHNA and CDR2 is SNTAGT. This CDR3 region has 14 residues. The CDR3 nucleotides are TGTGCCAGCAGCCGGGACAGGGGAGACACTGAAGCTTTCTTT. It translates to CASSRDRGDTEAFF.